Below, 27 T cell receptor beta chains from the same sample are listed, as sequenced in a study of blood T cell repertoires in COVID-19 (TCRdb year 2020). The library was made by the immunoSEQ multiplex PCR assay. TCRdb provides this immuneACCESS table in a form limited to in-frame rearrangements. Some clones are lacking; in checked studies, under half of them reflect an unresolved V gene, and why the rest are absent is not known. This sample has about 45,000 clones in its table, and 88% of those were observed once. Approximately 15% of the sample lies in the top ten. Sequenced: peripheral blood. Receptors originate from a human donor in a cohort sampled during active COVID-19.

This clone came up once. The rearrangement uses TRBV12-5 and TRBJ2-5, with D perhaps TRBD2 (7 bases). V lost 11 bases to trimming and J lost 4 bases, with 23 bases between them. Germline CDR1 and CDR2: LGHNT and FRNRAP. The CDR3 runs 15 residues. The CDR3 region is CARGWGAGAPETQYF. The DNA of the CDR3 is TGTGCTCGGGGTTGGGGGGCGGGGGCGCCAGAGACCCAGTACTTC.

The CDR3 region has the DNA TGCGCCAGCAGCGTTGGGGAGTATAATTCACCCCTCCACTTT. As protein: CASSVGEYNSPLHF. The V call is TRBV5-1, the J call TRBJ1-6; D gene unclear. The CDR3 has 14 residues. The V gene lost 4 bases and the J gene lost 4 bases, with 9 bases spanning the gap. Germline V gene data show CDR1 as SGHRS and CDR2 as YFSETQ. The entire variable domain, with the rest obtained from reference TRBV5-1 and TRBJ1-6, is as follows: KAGVTQTPRYLIKTRGQQVTLSCSPISGHRSVSWYQQTPGQGLQFLFEYFSETQRNKGNFPGRFSGRQFSNSRSEMNVSTLELGDSALYLCASSVGEYNSPLHFGNGTRLTVT.

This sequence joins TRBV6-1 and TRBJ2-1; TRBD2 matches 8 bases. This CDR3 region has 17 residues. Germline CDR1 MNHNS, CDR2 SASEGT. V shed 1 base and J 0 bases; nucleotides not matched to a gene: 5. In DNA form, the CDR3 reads TGTGCCAGCAGTGAAGGTTTCGGGGGGGGCTCCTACAATGAGCAGTTCTTC. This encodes CASSEGFGGGSYNEQFF.

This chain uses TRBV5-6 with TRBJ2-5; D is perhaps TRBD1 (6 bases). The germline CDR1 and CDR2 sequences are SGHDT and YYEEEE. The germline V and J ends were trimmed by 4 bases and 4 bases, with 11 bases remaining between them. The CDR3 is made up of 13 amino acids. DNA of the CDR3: TGTGCCAGCAGCCAAACAGGGCCAGAGACCCAGTACTTC. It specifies CASSQTGPETQYF.

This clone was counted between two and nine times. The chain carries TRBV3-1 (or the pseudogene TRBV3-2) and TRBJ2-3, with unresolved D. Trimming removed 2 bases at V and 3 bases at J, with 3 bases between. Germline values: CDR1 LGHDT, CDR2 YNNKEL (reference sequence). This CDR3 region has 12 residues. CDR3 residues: CASSQSTDTQYF. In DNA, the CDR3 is TGTGCCAGCAGCCAATCGACAGATACGCAGTATTTT.

CDR3 sequence: CASSPGERGGLEQYF. CDR3 in DNA: TGTGCCAGCAGCCCCGGGGAGCGGGGGGGCTTAGAGCAGTACTTC. The chain has TRBV7-9 and TRBJ2-7; 10 positions match TRBD2. CDR1 SEHNR and CDR2 FQNEAQ come from the germline V gene (reference sequence). This CDR3 comprises 15 residues. The J segment lost 7 bases and the V segment lost 5 bases, leaving 11 bases of the junction unmatched.

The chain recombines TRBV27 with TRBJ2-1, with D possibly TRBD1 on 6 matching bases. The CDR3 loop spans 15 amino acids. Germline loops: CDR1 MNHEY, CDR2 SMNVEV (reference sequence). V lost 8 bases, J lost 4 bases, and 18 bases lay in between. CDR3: CASHSGTNPYNEQFF. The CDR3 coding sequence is TGTGCCAGCCACTCCGGGACAAACCCTTACAATGAGCAGTTCTTC.

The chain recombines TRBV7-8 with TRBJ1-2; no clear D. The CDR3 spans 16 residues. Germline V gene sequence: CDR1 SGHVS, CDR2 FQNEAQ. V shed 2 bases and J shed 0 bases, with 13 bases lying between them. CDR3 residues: CASSLTPGDSNYGYTF. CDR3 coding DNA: TGTGCCAGCAGCTTAACTCCGGGAGACTCTAACTATGGCTACACCTTC. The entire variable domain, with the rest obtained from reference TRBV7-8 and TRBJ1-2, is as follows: GAGVSQSPRYKVAKRGQDVALRCDPISGHVSLFWYQQALGQGPEFLTYFQNEAQLDKSGLPSDRFFAERPEGSVSTLKIQRTQQEDSAVYLCASSLTPGDSNYGYTFGSGTRLTVV.

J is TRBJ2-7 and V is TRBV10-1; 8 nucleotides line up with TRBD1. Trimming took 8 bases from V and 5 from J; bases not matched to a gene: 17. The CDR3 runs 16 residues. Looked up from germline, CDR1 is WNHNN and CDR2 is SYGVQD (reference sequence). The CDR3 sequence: CASGPGTGGQANEQYF. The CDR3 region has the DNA TGCGCCAGCGGACCAGGGACAGGTGGACAGGCGAACGAGCAGTACTTC.

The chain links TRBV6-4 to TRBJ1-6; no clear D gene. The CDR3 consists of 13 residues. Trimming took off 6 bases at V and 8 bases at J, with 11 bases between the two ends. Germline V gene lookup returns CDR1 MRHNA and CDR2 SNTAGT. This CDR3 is CASRGSLDSPLHF. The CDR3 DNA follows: TGTGCCAGCAGAGGGAGTTTGGATTCACCCCTCCACTTT.

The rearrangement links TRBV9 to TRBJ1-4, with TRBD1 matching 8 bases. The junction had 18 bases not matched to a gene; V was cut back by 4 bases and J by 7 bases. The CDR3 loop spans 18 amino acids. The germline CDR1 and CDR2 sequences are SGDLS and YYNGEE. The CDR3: CASSPGTTAGGAGEKLFF. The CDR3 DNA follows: TGTGCCAGCAGCCCCGGGACAACAGCAGGGGGCGCCGGTGAAAAACTGTTTTTT.

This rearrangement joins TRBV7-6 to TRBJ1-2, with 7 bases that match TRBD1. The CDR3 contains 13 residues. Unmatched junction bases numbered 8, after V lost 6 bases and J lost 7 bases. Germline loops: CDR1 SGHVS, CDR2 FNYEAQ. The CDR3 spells CASSRDRASGYTF. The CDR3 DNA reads TGTGCCAGCAGTCGTGACAGGGCCAGTGGCTACACCTTC.

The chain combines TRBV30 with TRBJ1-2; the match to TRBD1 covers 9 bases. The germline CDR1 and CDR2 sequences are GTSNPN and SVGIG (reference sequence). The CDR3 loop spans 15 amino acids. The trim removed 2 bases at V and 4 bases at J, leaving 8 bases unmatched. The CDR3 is CAWSKKQGAAYGYTF. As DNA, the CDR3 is TGTGCCTGGAGTAAAAAACAGGGGGCTGCCTATGGCTACACCTTC.

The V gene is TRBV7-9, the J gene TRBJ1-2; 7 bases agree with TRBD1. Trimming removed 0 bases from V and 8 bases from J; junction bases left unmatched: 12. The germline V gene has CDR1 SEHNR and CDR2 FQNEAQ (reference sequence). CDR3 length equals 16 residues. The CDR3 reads CASSLAAAGGARGYTF. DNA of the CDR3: TGTGCCAGCAGCTTAGCAGCGGCAGGGGGAGCGCGGGGCTACACCTTC.

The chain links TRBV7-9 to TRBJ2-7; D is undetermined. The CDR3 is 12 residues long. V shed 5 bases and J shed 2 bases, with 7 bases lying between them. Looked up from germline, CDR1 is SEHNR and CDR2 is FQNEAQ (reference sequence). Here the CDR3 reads CASSPSAYEQYF. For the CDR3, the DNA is TGTGCCAGCAGCCCATCGGCCTACGAGCAGTACTTC.

This CDR3 is CASSFVQNTGELFF. CDR3 in DNA: TGTGCCAGCAGCTTTGTACAGAACACCGGGGAGCTGTTTTTT. The J gene is TRBJ2-2, the V gene TRBV7-9; D gene ambiguous. V lost 3 bases and J lost 1, with 6 bases in between. CDR1 and CDR2 (germline): SEHNR, FQNEAQ (reference sequence). There are 14 residues in the CDR3.

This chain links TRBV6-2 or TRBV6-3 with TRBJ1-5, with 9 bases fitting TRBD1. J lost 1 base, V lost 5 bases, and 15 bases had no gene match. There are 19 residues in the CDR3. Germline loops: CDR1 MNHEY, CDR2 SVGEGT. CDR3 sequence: CASSTFFRDRVGSNQPQHF. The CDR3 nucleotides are TGTGCCAGCAGTACATTCTTCCGGGACAGGGTAGGGAGCAATCAGCCCCAGCATTTT.

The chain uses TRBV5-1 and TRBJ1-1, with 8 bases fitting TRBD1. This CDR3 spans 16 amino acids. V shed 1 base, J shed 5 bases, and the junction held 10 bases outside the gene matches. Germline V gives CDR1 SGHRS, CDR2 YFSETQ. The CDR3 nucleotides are TGCGCCAGCAGCTTGTTAGGGCGTCAGGGGGCTACTGAAGCTTTCTTT. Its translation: CASSLLGRQGATEAFF.

In DNA form, the CDR3 reads TGTGCCAGCAGCTTAAGGAGGGGGGAGGGAACTAATGAAAAACTGTTTTTT. This translates into CASSLRRGEGTNEKLFF. This chain connects TRBV11-2 to TRBJ1-4; D is possibly TRBD1 (6 bases). The V gene's germline CDR1 is SGHAT and CDR2 FQNNGV. The CDR3 has 17 residues. Deletions cut 2 bases from V and 1 base from J, with 14 bases between.

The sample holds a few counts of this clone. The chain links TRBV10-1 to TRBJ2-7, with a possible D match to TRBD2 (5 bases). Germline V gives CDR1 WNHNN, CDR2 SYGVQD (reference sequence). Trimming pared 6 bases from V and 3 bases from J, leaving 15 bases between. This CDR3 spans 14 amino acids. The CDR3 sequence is CASSHGIASYEQYF. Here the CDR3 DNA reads TGCGCCAGCAGCCACGGGATTGCAAGCTACGAGCAGTACTTC.

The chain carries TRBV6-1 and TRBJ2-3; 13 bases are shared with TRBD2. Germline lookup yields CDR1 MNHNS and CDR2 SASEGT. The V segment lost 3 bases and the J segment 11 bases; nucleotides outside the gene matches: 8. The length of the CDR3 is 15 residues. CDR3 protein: CASSDQLAGGFGQYF. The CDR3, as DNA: TGTGCCAGCAGTGACCAACTAGCGGGGGGGTTCGGGCAGTATTTT.

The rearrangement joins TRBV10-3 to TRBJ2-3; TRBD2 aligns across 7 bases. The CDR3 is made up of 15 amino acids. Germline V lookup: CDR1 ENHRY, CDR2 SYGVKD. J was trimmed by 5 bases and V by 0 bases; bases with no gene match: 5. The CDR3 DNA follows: TGTGCCATCAGTGAGTCGAGCGGGGTCGGAGATACGCAGTATTTT. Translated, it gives CAISESSGVGDTQYF.

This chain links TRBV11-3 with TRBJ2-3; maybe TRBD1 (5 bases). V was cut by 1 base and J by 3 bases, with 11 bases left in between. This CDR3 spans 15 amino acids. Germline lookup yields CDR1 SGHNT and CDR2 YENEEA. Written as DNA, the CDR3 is TGTGCCAGCAGCTTAGCTCCTTCAGGGACAGATACGCAGTATTTT. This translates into CASSLAPSGTDTQYF.

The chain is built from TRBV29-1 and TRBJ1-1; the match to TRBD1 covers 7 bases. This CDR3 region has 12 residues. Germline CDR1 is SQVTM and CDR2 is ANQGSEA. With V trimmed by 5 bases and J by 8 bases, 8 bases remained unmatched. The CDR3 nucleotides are TGCAGCGTTTACAGGGGTTCAGGCGAAGCTTTCTTT. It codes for CSVYRGSGEAFF.

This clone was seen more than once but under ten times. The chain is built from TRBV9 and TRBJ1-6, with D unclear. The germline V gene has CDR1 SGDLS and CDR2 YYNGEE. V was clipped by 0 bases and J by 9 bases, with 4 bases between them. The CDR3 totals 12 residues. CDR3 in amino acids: CASSVGASPLHF. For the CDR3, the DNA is TGTGCCAGCAGCGTAGGGGCTTCACCCCTCCACTTT.

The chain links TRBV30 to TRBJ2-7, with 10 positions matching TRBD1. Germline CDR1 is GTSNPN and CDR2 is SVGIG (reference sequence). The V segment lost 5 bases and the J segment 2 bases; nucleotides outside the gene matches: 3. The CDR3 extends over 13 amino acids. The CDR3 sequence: CAWAGQGAYEQYF. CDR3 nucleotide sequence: TGTGCCTGGGCCGGACAGGGGGCCTACGAGCAGTACTTC.

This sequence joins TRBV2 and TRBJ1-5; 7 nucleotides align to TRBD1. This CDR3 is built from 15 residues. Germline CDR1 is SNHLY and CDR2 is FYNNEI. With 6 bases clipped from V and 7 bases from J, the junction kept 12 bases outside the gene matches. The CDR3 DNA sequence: TGTGCCAGCAGACCGTACAGGGGAGAGGGGCAGCCCCAGCATTTT. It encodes CASRPYRGEGQPQHF.